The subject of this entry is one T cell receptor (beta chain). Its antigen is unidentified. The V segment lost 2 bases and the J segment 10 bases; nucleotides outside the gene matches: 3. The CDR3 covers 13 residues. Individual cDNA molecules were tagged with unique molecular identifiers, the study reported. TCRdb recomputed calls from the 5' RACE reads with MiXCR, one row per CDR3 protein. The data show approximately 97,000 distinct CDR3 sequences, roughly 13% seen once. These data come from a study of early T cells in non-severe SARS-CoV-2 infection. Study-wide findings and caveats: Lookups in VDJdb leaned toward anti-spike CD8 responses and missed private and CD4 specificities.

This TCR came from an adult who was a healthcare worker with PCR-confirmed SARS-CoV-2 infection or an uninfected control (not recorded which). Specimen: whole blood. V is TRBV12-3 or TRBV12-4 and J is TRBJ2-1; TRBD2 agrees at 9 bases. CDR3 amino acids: CASSLSAGGEQFF. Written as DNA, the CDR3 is TGTGCCAGCAGTTTAAGCGCGGGAGGGGAGCAGTTCTTC.